What follows is one T cell receptor (beta chain) and its context. The study recruited people aged roughly 18 to 95 years across about two dozen US areas. This entry is derived from a study of blood T cell repertoires in COVID-19. For the study at large: Acute and convalescent COVID-19 samples came from the United States, Italy and Spain.

The CDR3 extends over 16 amino acids. The germline V and J ends were trimmed by 4 bases and 3 bases, with 18 bases remaining between them. CDR1 and CDR2 from the germline V gene are MDHEN and SYDVKM. The authors' processing: For nucleated cells, counts were estimated from reference gene primer amplification. Sequencing used immunoSEQ multiplex PCR; TCRdb keeps in-frame clones, though not all of them. V and J calls and clone size come straight from that table; D and trimming were deduced from the DNA. The sample has 250,000 or so clones, about nine tenths seen once. The J gene is TRBJ1-2, the V gene TRBV28; maybe TRBD1 (6 bases). The sequence came from a woman younger than 30 who had recovered from COVID-19. The specimen sequenced was PBMCs or T cells enriched from blood (not recorded which). The chain's CDR3 is CASSSHSGVKDYGYTF. In nucleotides, the CDR3 is TGTGCCAGCAGTTCCCACTCAGGGGTGAAGGACTATGGCTACACCTTC.